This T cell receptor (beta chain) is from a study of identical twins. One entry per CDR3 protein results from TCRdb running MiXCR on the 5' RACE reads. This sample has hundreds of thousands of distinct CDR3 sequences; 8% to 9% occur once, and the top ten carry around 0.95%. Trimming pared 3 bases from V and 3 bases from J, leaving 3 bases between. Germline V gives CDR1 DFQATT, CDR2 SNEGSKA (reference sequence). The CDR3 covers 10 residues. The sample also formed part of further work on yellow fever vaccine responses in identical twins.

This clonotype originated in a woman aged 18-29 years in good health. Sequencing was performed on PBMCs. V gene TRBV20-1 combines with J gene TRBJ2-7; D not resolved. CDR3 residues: CSARDYEQYF. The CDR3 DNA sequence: TGCAGTGCTAGGGACTACGAGCAGTACTTC.